One T cell receptor beta chain is described in this entry. This specimen belongs to a study of PD-1 blockade in classical Hodgkin lymphoma. This table comes from immunoSEQ multiplex PCR, and its TCRdb copy is limited to in-frame clones, with some not included. Of some 38,000 clones in the sample, over 65% were seen once. All patients experienced relapse after autologous stem cell transplantation, and brentuximab vedotin exposure was variable. Losses at the gene ends were 2 bases for V and 6 bases for J; bases not matched to a gene: 6. The length of the CDR3 is 14 residues. Per germline, CDR1 PRHDT and CDR2 FYEKMQ (reference sequence).

The rearrangement links TRBV13 to TRBJ1-2, with 7 bases matching TRBD1. The source is a human donor with classical Hodgkin lymphoma. This sample comprised peripheral blood mononuclear cells (PBMCs), obtained before the second cycle of nivolumab. The CDR3 loop is CASSLSEGADGYTF. The CDR3 DNA follows: TGTGCCAGCAGCTTATCTGAGGGGGCCGATGGCTACACCTTC.